The clone carrying this T cell receptor (beta chain) was observed once. Germline V lookup: CDR1 SGHRS, CDR2 YFSETQ. Trimming removed 1 base at V and 2 bases at J, with 11 bases between. The CDR3 runs 15 residues. This specimen comes from a study of blood T cell repertoires in COVID-19. Sequencing was performed with immunoSEQ multiplex PCR; in TCRdb, only in-frame clones are kept and a portion is missing. The table has some 190,000 clones, roughly 91% seen once. This chain uses TRBV5-1 with TRBJ2-3, with a tentative D call TRBD2 (7 bases). The receptor was isolated from a human donor in a cohort sampled during active COVID-19. Sequencing was performed on peripheral blood. CDR3 sequence reads: CASSLPAGATDTQYF. The CDR3 coding sequence is TGCGCCAGCAGCTTGCCCGCGGGGGCCACAGATACGCAGTATTTT.